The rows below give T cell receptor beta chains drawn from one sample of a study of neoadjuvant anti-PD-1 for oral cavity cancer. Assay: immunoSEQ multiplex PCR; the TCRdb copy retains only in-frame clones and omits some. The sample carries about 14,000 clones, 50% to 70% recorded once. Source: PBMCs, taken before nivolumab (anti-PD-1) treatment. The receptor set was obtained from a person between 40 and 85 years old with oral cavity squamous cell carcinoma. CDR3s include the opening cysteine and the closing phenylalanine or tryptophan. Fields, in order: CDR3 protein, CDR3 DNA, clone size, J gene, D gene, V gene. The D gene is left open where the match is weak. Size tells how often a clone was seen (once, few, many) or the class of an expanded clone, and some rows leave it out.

CDR3aa: CASRERGTPIETQYF; CDR3nt: TGTGCCAGCAGAGAGCGGGGGACCCCTATCGAGACCCAGTACTTC; abundance: -; j_gene: TRBJ2-5; d_gene: TRBD2; v_gene: TRBV5-4
CDR3aa: CASSLQGQGALGYTF; CDR3nt: TGTGCCAGCAGCTTACAAGGACAGGGGGCTCTTGGCTACACCTTC; abundance: few; j_gene: TRBJ1-2; d_gene: TRBD1; v_gene: TRBV13
CDR3aa: CASSDDSHTQYF; CDR3nt: TGTGCCAGCAGTGATGACTCACATACGCAGTATTTT; abundance: once; j_gene: TRBJ2-3; d_gene: -; v_gene: TRBV2
CDR3aa: CASSLWTGNYGYTF; CDR3nt: TGTGCCAGCAGTCTTTGGACAGGAAACTATGGCTACACCTTC; abundance: few; j_gene: TRBJ1-2; d_gene: TRBD1; v_gene: TRBV28
CDR3aa: CASSVFSSGGNTGELFF; CDR3nt: TGTGCCAGCAGCGTATTTTCAAGCGGGGGGAACACCGGGGAGCTGTTTTTT; abundance: -; j_gene: TRBJ2-2; d_gene: TRBD2; v_gene: TRBV9
CDR3aa: CASGSTEYNSPLHF; CDR3nt: TGTGCCAGCGGCTCGACGGAATATAATTCACCCCTCCACTTT; abundance: -; j_gene: TRBJ1-6; d_gene: -; v_gene: TRBV2
CDR3aa: CASSLSRVGTEAFF; CDR3nt: TGTGCCAGCAGCTTAAGCAGGGTGGGGACTGAAGCTTTCTTT; abundance: -; j_gene: TRBJ1-1; d_gene: -; v_gene: TRBV11-2
CDR3aa: CASSLRQGINQPQHF; CDR3nt: TGTGCCAGCAGCTTGAGGCAGGGGATCAATCAGCCCCAGCATTTT; abundance: -; j_gene: TRBJ1-5; d_gene: -; v_gene: TRBV5-6
CDR3aa: CASSIVNRRNYGYTF; CDR3nt: TGTGCCAGTAGTATAGTGAACAGGAGAAACTATGGCTACACCTTC; abundance: few; j_gene: TRBJ1-2; d_gene: -; v_gene: TRBV19
CDR3aa: CASSQVTGLANVLTF; CDR3nt: TGTGCCAGCAGCCAAGTTACAGGGTTGGCCAACGTCCTGACTTTC; abundance: -; j_gene: TRBJ2-6; d_gene: -; v_gene: TRBV14
CDR3aa: CASFSGNSGNTIYF; CDR3nt: TGTGCCAGCTTCTCCGGGAACTCTGGAAACACCATATATTTT; abundance: few; j_gene: TRBJ1-3; d_gene: -; v_gene: TRBV18
CDR3aa: CASSIDRNRGGQPQHF; CDR3nt: TGTGCCAGTAGTATAGATAGGAATCGAGGAGGACAGCCCCAGCATTTT; abundance: few; j_gene: TRBJ1-5; d_gene: -; v_gene: TRBV19
CDR3aa: CASSIEAGGEYGYTF; CDR3nt: TGTGCCAGTAGTATCGAGGCAGGGGGAGAGTATGGCTACACCTTC; abundance: few; j_gene: TRBJ1-2; d_gene: TRBD1; v_gene: TRBV19
CDR3aa: CASSLARQVVNYEQYF; CDR3nt: TGTGCCAGCAGCTTAGCGAGGCAGGTGGTTAACTACGAGCAGTACTTC; abundance: -; j_gene: TRBJ2-7; d_gene: -; v_gene: TRBV7-8
CDR3aa: CASSRAPGNTIYF; CDR3nt: TGTGCCAGCAGCCGGGCCCCTGGAAACACCATATATTTT; abundance: -; j_gene: TRBJ1-3; d_gene: -; v_gene: TRBV5-5
CDR3aa: CASSYMTGTGVLGAKNIQYF; CDR3nt: TGTGCCAGCAGCTATATGACCGGGACAGGGGTTTTAGGTGCCAAAAACATTCAGTACTTC; abundance: -; j_gene: TRBJ2-4; d_gene: TRBD1; v_gene: TRBV5-4
CDR3aa: CASSLNAGGFYEQYF; CDR3nt: TGCGCCAGCAGCTTGAACGCAGGGGGTTTCTACGAGCAGTACTTC; abundance: -; j_gene: TRBJ2-7; d_gene: TRBD1; v_gene: TRBV5-1
CDR3aa: CASNLGDYEQYF; CDR3nt: TGCGCCAGCAACCTAGGGGACTACGAGCAGTACTTC; abundance: few; j_gene: TRBJ2-7; d_gene: -; v_gene: TRBV5-1
CDR3aa: CASSLTGEQYF; CDR3nt: TGTGCCAGCAGCCTTACTGGCGAGCAGTACTTC; abundance: -; j_gene: TRBJ2-7; d_gene: -; v_gene: TRBV14
CDR3aa: CASRSGTLNTGELFF; CDR3nt: TGCGCCAGCAGGTCCGGGACACTCAACACCGGGGAGCTGTTTTTT; abundance: -; j_gene: TRBJ2-2; d_gene: -; v_gene: TRBV5-1
CDR3aa: CSIEGQGTWEQFF; CDR3nt: TGCAGCATTGAAGGACAGGGTACATGGGAGCAGTTCTTC; abundance: -; j_gene: TRBJ2-1; d_gene: TRBD1; v_gene: TRBV29-1
CDR3aa: CASSSWAQTMNTEAFF; CDR3nt: TGCGCCAGCAGCTCTTGGGCACAGACTATGAACACTGAAGCTTTCTTT; abundance: -; j_gene: TRBJ1-1; d_gene: -; v_gene: TRBV4-1
CDR3aa: CASSQDPSGAQQETQYF; CDR3nt: TGCGCCAGCAGCCAAGATCCCAGCGGGGCCCAGCAAGAGACCCAGTACTTC; abundance: -; j_gene: TRBJ2-5; d_gene: TRBD2; v_gene: TRBV4-1
CDR3aa: CASSQEGSTDTQYF; CDR3nt: TGCGCCAGCAGCCAAGAGGGGAGCACAGATACGCAGTATTTT; abundance: -; j_gene: TRBJ2-3; d_gene: -; v_gene: TRBV4-1
CDR3aa: CASSFQTTGYTF; CDR3nt: TGCGCCAGCAGCTTTCAAACCACTGGCTACACCTTC; abundance: -; j_gene: TRBJ1-2; d_gene: -; v_gene: TRBV5-1
CDR3aa: CATGEGGRRDTQYF; CDR3nt: TGTGCCACTGGTGAAGGCGGGAGAAGGGATACGCAGTATTTT; abundance: -; j_gene: TRBJ2-3; d_gene: TRBD2; v_gene: TRBV5-6
CDR3aa: CASSGNRAGNTIYF; CDR3nt: TGTGCCAGCAGTGGGAACAGGGCTGGAAACACCATATATTTT; abundance: -; j_gene: TRBJ1-3; d_gene: -; v_gene: TRBV2
CDR3aa: CASSAPEKGGYTF; CDR3nt: TGTGCCAGCAGTGCCCCCGAGAAGGGTGGCTACACCTTC; abundance: -; j_gene: TRBJ1-2; d_gene: -; v_gene: TRBV2
CDR3aa: CASTFPGHVNTGELFF; CDR3nt: TGTGCCAGCACCTTCCCGGGACACGTGAACACCGGGGAGCTGTTTTTT; abundance: -; j_gene: TRBJ2-2; d_gene: -; v_gene: TRBV5-8
CDR3aa: CAWSFPPKETQYF; CDR3nt: TGTGCCTGGAGTTTTCCCCCGAAAGAGACCCAGTACTTC; abundance: -; j_gene: TRBJ2-5; d_gene: -; v_gene: TRBV30
CDR3aa: CASSFRGASNEKLFF; CDR3nt: TGTGCCAGCAGTTTCCGAGGGGCGAGTAATGAAAAACTGTTTTTT; abundance: -; j_gene: TRBJ1-4; d_gene: -; v_gene: TRBV27
CDR3aa: CASSSLETQYF; CDR3nt: TGTGCCAGTAGTTCGTTGGAGACCCAGTACTTC; abundance: -; j_gene: TRBJ2-5; d_gene: -; v_gene: TRBV19
CDR3aa: CASSLGVPYGGYTF; CDR3nt: TGTGCCAGCAGTTTAGGAGTTCCCTACGGGGGCTACACCTTC; abundance: -; j_gene: TRBJ1-2; d_gene: -; v_gene: TRBV28
CDR3aa: CASSQALLGGDFYNEQFF; CDR3nt: TGTGCCAGCAGCCAAGCTCTCTTAGGGGGGGACTTCTACAATGAGCAGTTCTTC; abundance: -; j_gene: TRBJ2-1; d_gene: -; v_gene: TRBV4-2
CDR3aa: CASSPGQFTGELFF; CDR3nt: TGCGCCAGCAGCCCGGGACAGTTTACCGGGGAGCTGTTTTTT; abundance: once; j_gene: TRBJ2-2; d_gene: TRBD1; v_gene: TRBV4-1
CDR3aa: CASSTGLASTDTQYF; CDR3nt: TGTGCCAGCAGCACGGGACTAGCGAGCACAGATACGCAGTATTTT; abundance: -; j_gene: TRBJ2-3; d_gene: TRBD2; v_gene: TRBV7-9